The next 29 T cell receptor beta chains were all read from a single sample in a study of Ad26.COV2.S vaccination and SARS-CoV-2 variants. Noted treatment: around 19 received Ad26.COV2.S at low or high dose, single or two shots; about 5 received placebo; per-sample allocation not given. Sampling occurred on day 63 after the first vaccine or placebo injection. Generated by immunoSEQ multiplex PCR, the TCRdb table keeps only in-frame clones and is missing some. The sample has roughly 350,000 clones; more than 75% are singletons. Material: peripheral blood, obtained in a trial of Ad26.COV2.S vaccine versus placebo. These receptors came from a person between 18 and 60 years old who received the Ad26.COV2.S COVID-19 vaccine or a placebo.

The rearrangement links TRBV6-5 to TRBJ2-2; TRBD2 agrees at 10 bases. The germline V gene encodes CDR1 MNHEY and CDR2 SVGAGI. The CDR3 runs to 15 residues. J was trimmed by 7 bases and V by 8 bases; bases with no gene match: 10. CDR3 sequence reads: CASRTGTSDGGELFF. The CDR3 DNA is TGTGCCAGCCGGACCGGGACTAGCGACGGCGGGGAGCTGTTTTTT.

In this sample, this clone turned up once. The chain is built from TRBV10-2 and TRBJ2-5; 13 nucleotides agree with TRBD2. With V trimmed by 5 bases and J by 2 bases, 2 bases remained unmatched. The CDR3 is 15 residues long. Per the germline V gene, CDR1 is WSHSY and CDR2 is SAAADI. This CDR3 is CASSQGLAGQETQYF. CDR3 sequence (DNA): TGCGCCAGCAGTCAGGGACTAGCGGGGCAAGAGACCCAGTACTTC.

The V gene is TRBV21-1, the J gene TRBJ2-7; the tabulated D call, TRBD1, remains unverified against the DNA. TRBV21-1 has pseudogene status. The CDR3 length is 14 residues. CDR3 nucleotide sequence: TGTGCCAGCAGCGCCTGGACAGGGGGTTACGAGCAGTACTTC. Residues: CASSAWTGGYEQYF.

The count of this clone is one. The CDR3, as DNA: TGTGCCAGCAGCGGCCGACTAGCGGGGGGGCCTGAGACCCAGTACTTC. Translated: CASSGRLAGGPETQYF. The chain carries TRBV9 and TRBJ2-5; 14 bases fit TRBD2. Germline-derived CDR1 and CDR2 are SGDLS and YYNGEE. Trimming cost V 3 bases and J 5 bases; bases outside gene matches: 6. This CDR3 region has 16 residues.

The chain combines TRBV3-1 (or the pseudogene TRBV3-2) with TRBJ2-3, with 12 positions matching TRBD2. Germline CDR1 reads LGHDT; CDR2 reads YNNKEL (reference sequence). CDR3 size: 16 residues. The V gene end was trimmed by 5 bases and the J gene end by 1 base; junction bases not matched to a gene: 4. CDR3 DNA sequence: TGTGCCAGCAGCGTCCGACTAGCGGGGGGCACAGATACGCAGTATTTT. Amino acid sequence: CASSVRLAGGTDTQYF.

This clone was recorded only once. The chain joins TRBV14 to TRBJ1-6, with D perhaps TRBD1 (5 bases). The CDR3 runs 13 residues. The V gene's germline CDR1 is SGHDN and CDR2 FVKESK. The V and J ends lost 1 base and 17 bases respectively, with 15 bases between them. CDR3 loop: CASSQGGWGPIHF. CDR3 bases: TGTGCCAGCAGCCAAGGTGGATGGGGCCCTATCCACTTT.

J is TRBJ2-7 and V is TRBV5-6; D is unclear. Trimming stripped 3 bases from V and 0 bases from J, with 7 bases between. This CDR3 contains 13 residues. Germline loops: CDR1 SGHDT, CDR2 YYEEEE. The CDR3 DNA follows: TGTGCCAGCAGCTCCCCCACCTCCTACGAGCAGTACTTC. It yields the protein CASSSPTSYEQYF.

The rearrangement joins TRBV6-1 to TRBJ2-1, with 7 bases fitting TRBD2. Germline V gives CDR1 MNHNS, CDR2 SASEGT. V gave up 2 bases and J gave up 4 bases; unmatched junction bases: 8. The CDR3 is 16 amino acids. DNA of the CDR3: TGTGCCAGCAGTGAATTCGAGACTAGCTATTACAATGAGCAGTTCTTC. Protein: CASSEFETSYYNEQFF.

The chain combines TRBV6-4 with TRBJ2-2; D gene ambiguous. CDR3 size: 15 residues. Trimming shortened V by 0 bases and J by 3 bases, and 8 bases separated the two germline ends. Germline assignment: CDR1 MRHNA and CDR2 SNTAGT. The CDR3 is CASSDSYRHTGELFF. In DNA form, the CDR3 reads TGTGCCAGCAGTGACTCTTACAGACACACCGGGGAGCTGTTTTTT.

This clone has only a few counts. V and J are TRBV2 and TRBJ1-5; tentatively, D is TRBD1 (5 bases). The CDR3 spans 15 residues. Germline V gene lookup returns CDR1 SNHLY and CDR2 FYNNEI. V shed 4 bases and J shed 0 bases, with 10 bases lying between them. CDR3 sequence reads: CASSVRGGSNQPQHF. The CDR3 bases are TGTGCCAGCAGTGTGAGGGGAGGTAGCAATCAGCCCCAGCATTTT.

The gene calls are TRBV6-1 and TRBJ1-2; D call uncertain. Trimming pared 0 bases from V and 8 bases from J, leaving 10 bases between. Germline CDR1 is MNHNS and CDR2 is SASEGT. The CDR3 sequence is 13 residues long. As DNA, the CDR3 is TGTGCCAGCAGTGAAGCAGGTGCTATGGGCTACACCTTC. This encodes CASSEAGAMGYTF.

This clone has a single count. The V and J genes are TRBV27 and TRBJ1-1; perhaps TRBD1 as D (6 bases). CDR3 length: 12 residues. In germline, CDR1 is MNHEY, CDR2 SMNVEV (reference sequence). V was clipped by 8 bases and J by 1 base, with 8 bases between them. The CDR3 DNA follows: TGTGCCAGCGGACAGAAGAACACTGAAGCTTTCTTT. Residues: CASGQKNTEAFF.

The chain links TRBV20-1 to TRBJ1-2; D remains unclear. CDR3 size: 11 residues. The germline V and J ends were trimmed by 3 bases and 8 bases, with 10 bases remaining between them. Germline V lookup: CDR1 DFQATT, CDR2 SNEGSKA (reference sequence). This chain's CDR3 is CSASDDKGYTF. In DNA, the CDR3 is TGCAGTGCTAGTGACGACAAAGGCTACACCTTC.

V gene TRBV9 combines with J gene TRBJ1-1, with a weak D call TRBD1 (5 bases). Trimming cost V 3 bases and J 0 bases, with 12 bases left between them. Germline assignment: CDR1 SGDLS and CDR2 YYNGEE. The CDR3 loop spans 15 amino acids. The CDR3 is CASSADGAMNTEAFF. CDR3 nucleotides: TGTGCCAGCAGCGCAGACGGGGCCATGAACACTGAAGCTTTCTTT.

The chain combines TRBV7-9 with TRBJ1-3; D is ambiguous. V was cut by 5 bases and J by 0 bases, with 20 bases left in between. The CDR3 has 18 amino acids. Germline V gives CDR1 SEHNR, CDR2 FQNEAQ (reference sequence). CDR3 region: CASSEKSVVRHSGNTIYF. The CDR3 DNA follows: TGTGCCAGCAGCGAGAAAAGTGTGGTCCGACACTCTGGAAACACCATATATTTT.

The V call is TRBV7-9, the J call TRBJ2-1; D not certain. The CDR3 length is 12 residues. Germline CDR1 SEHNR, CDR2 FQNEAQ (reference sequence). The germline V and J ends were trimmed by 7 bases and 2 bases, with 6 bases remaining between them. As DNA, the CDR3 is TGTGCCAGCACCACCACCTACAATGAGCAGTTCTTC. This sequence encodes CASTTTYNEQFF.

This chain joins TRBV13 and TRBJ1-1; 9 bases match TRBD1. Germline CDR1 and CDR2: PRHDT and FYEKMQ (reference sequence). Germline trimming cut 1 base from V and 1 base from J; bases unmatched to any gene: 4. CDR3 length: 16 amino acids. The chain's CDR3 is CASSLDGGQGNTEAFF. CDR3 bases: TGTGCCAGCAGCTTAGATGGGGGACAGGGGAACACTGAAGCTTTCTTT.

This chain links TRBV6-6 with TRBJ1-4; weak D call: TRBD1 (5 bases). Trimming cost V 6 bases and J 15 bases, with 26 bases left between them. This CDR3 region has 15 residues. The germline V gene encodes CDR1 MNHNY and CDR2 SVGAGI (reference sequence). CDR3 sequence reads: CASRFRDPARETLFF. CDR3 DNA: TGTGCCAGCAGGTTCCGGGACCCCGCACGCGAAACGTTGTTTTTT.

This clone was detected only a few times. The chain recombines TRBV9 with TRBJ2-7, with a possible D match to TRBD2 (5 bases). This CDR3 region has 14 residues. Germline V gene lookup returns CDR1 SGDLS and CDR2 YYNGEE. V gave up 0 bases and J gave up 2 bases, with 9 bases separating them. The CDR3 DNA reads TGTGCCAGCAGCGTAGGAGGGTTAGCCTACGAGCAGTACTTC. It is translated as CASSVGGLAYEQYF.

The V and J genes are TRBV7-3 and TRBJ2-1; 9 positions agree with TRBD2. The V and J ends lost 5 bases and 10 bases, in that order; junction bases with no gene match: 9. Looked up from germline, CDR1 is SGHTA and CDR2 is FQGTGA. This CDR3 spans 14 amino acids. For the CDR3, the DNA is TGTGCCAGCAGCACTACCCCTAGCGGGGACGAGCAGTTCTTC. Translating it yields CASSTTPSGDEQFF.

Concerning this clone itself: Other DNA sequences in the sample encode the same CDR3. The chain links TRBV5-5 to TRBJ2-3; D unclear. The CDR3 totals 12 residues. V gave up 1 base and J gave up 6 bases, with 6 bases separating them. The germline V gene has CDR1 SGHKS and CDR2 YYEKEE (reference sequence). Here the CDR3 DNA reads TGTGCCAGCAGCTTGAAACGGGATACGCAGTATTTT. Its translation: CASSLKRDTQYF.

The chain couples TRBV5-1 to TRBJ1-2, with 7 bases that match TRBD1. Germline assignment: CDR1 SGHRS and CDR2 YFSETQ. The CDR3 has 15 amino acids. V dropped 4 bases and J dropped 4; count of bases not matched to a gene: 10. As DNA, the CDR3 is TGCGCCAGCAGCCCCGACAGGGTTCGGGTCTATGGCTACACCTTC. This translates into CASSPDRVRVYGYTF.

V usage is TRBV6-2 or TRBV6-3 and J usage is TRBJ1-5, with D tentatively TRBD1 (6 bases). The V end lost 6 bases, the J end lost 0 bases, and 12 bases lay between the germline ends. The germline gives CDR1 MNHEY, CDR2 SVGEGT. The CDR3 sequence is 15 residues long. CDR3 residues: CASSGQYYSNQPQHF. The CDR3 coding sequence is TGTGCCAGCAGCGGACAGTATTATAGCAATCAGCCCCAGCATTTT.

The rearrangement links TRBV7-2 to TRBJ2-5; a possible D gene is TRBD2 (5 bases). Germline loops: CDR1 SGHTA, CDR2 FQGNSA. The V end lost 5 bases, the J end lost 6 bases, and 16 bases lay between the germline ends. This CDR3 is built from 14 residues. CDR3 bases: TGTGCCAGCAGCCCCGCGGAGGTGGCCAAGACCCAGTACTTC. Protein product: CASSPAEVAKTQYF.

The CDR3 sequence is CASSTGQGPYYGYTF. The CDR3 region has the DNA TGTGCCAGCAGTACCGGACAGGGGCCTTACTATGGCTACACCTTC. The V and J genes are TRBV27 and TRBJ1-2; 9 nucleotides line up with TRBD1. The CDR3 length is 15 residues. V was pared by 5 bases and J by 3 bases, with 7 bases of the junction left unmatched. Germline CDR1 is MNHEY and CDR2 is SMNVEV (reference sequence).

The rearrangement uses TRBV29-1 and TRBJ1-2; 7 bases line up with TRBD1. Germline loops: CDR1 SQVTM, CDR2 ANQGSEA. Trimming cost V 4 bases and J 4 bases; bases outside gene matches: 6. This CDR3 has 13 residues. The CDR3 DNA sequence: TGCAGCGTTGCCCTGACAGGGACCTATGGCTACACCTTC. Its protein is CSVALTGTYGYTF. Using reference TRBV29-1 and TRBJ1-2 for the parts outside the CDR3, the full variable domain is SAVISQKPSRDICQRGTSLTIQCQVDSQVTMMFWYRQQPGQSLTLIATANQGSEATYESGFVIDKFPISRPNLTFSTLTVSNMSPEDSSIYLCSVALTGTYGYTFGSGTRLTVV.

V usage is TRBV4-1 and J usage is TRBJ1-2; D is unclear. V shed 3 bases and J shed 4 bases, with 15 bases lying between them. The CDR3 runs 15 residues. CDR1 MGHRA and CDR2 YSYEKL come from the germline V gene. CDR3 in amino acids: CASSQLKEEAYGYTF. In DNA form, the CDR3 reads TGCGCCAGCAGCCAGTTGAAGGAGGAAGCCTATGGCTACACCTTC.

In regard to this clone: One junction end disagrees with the germline gene, perhaps due to a read error. The J gene is TRBJ2-7, the V gene TRBV7-7; either TRBD1 or TRBD2 may supply D (5 bases each). CDR1 is SSHAT and CDR2 is FNYEAQ in the germline V gene (reference sequence). The CDR3 has 15 amino acids. CDR3 coding DNA: TGTGCTAGCAGCTTAACCGGGACGGGGAGCTACGAGCAGTACTTC. Translated, it gives CASSLTGTGSYEQYF.

This clone was seen only once. CDR3 residues: CASSSGLAGGPSTDTQYF. The CDR3 DNA is TGTGCCAGCAGCTCGGGACTAGCGGGGGGGCCCTCCACAGATACGCAGTATTTT. The gene calls are TRBV7-3 and TRBJ2-3; the match to TRBD2 covers 16 bases. V shed 4 bases, J shed 2 bases, and the junction held 6 bases outside the gene matches. From germline, CDR1 is SGHTA and CDR2 FQGTGA. CDR3 size: 18 residues.